The 2 T cell receptor beta chains in this list originate from one sample, sequenced in a study of blood T cell repertoires in COVID-19. Libraries were prepared by immunoSEQ multiplex PCR; TCRdb keeps only in-frame clonotypes and omits some of them. The sample lists 300,000 to 400,000 clones, more than 80% occurring once. The sample comprised PBMCs or T cells enriched from blood (not recorded which). The source is a man aged 18 to 29 who had recovered from COVID-19.

CDR3 sequence: CASTQGLAGGPSYTQYF. In DNA, the CDR3 is TGCGCCAGCACCCAGGGACTAGCGGGGGGGCCTTCATATACGCAGTATTTT. The V gene is TRBV23-1, the J gene TRBJ2-3, with 16 bases fitting TRBD2. TRBV23-1 qualifies as an ORF whose function is uncertain. This CDR3 spans 17 amino acids. V gave up 7 bases and J gave up 7 bases; unmatched junction bases: 11.

J is TRBJ1-1 and V is TRBV14; no reliable D call. Trimming shortened V by 0 bases and J by 0 bases, and 5 bases separated the two germline ends. The CDR3 runs to 14 residues. Germline CDR1 and CDR2: SGHDN and FVKESK. As DNA, the CDR3 is TGTGCCAGCAGCCAAGACGGTTTGAACACTGAAGCTTTCTTT. This sequence encodes CASSQDGLNTEAFF.